This TCR beta chain was recovered during a study of Graves' ophthalmopathy and Graves' hyperthyroidism. There are many counts of this clonotype. Germline V lookup: CDR1 SNHLY, CDR2 FYNNEI. The CDR3 sequence is 14 residues long. Unmatched junction bases numbered 8, after V lost 6 bases and J lost 10 bases. RNA transcripts served as template for amplifying TCR beta CDR3 sequences. In the first round, RT-PCR was carried out with HTBI primers, and a multiplex PCR formed the second round. A single record per CDR3 protein comes from TCRdb applying MiXCR to the multiplex PCR reads. The table lists 500,000 to 700,000 distinct CDR3 sequences, over 20% of them singletons.

The rearrangement uses TRBV2 and TRBJ1-6; TRBD1 matches at 8 bases. Sequencing was carried out using peripheral blood. The origin of this receptor is a woman aged 18 to 35 with stable Graves' hyperthyroidism. Some clones in this sample may be carry-over from other donors' samples. CDR3 DNA: TGTGCCAGCAGAGTGGACAGGGCTCGATCACCCCTCCACTTT. Its protein is CASRVDRARSPLHF. Variable domain in full (rest from reference TRBV2 and TRBJ1-6): EPEVTQTPSHQVTQMGQEVILRCVPISNHLYFYWYRQILGQKVEFLVSFYNNEISEKSEIFDDQFSVERPDGSNFTLKIRSTKLEDSAMYFCASRVDRARSPLHFGNGTRLTVT.